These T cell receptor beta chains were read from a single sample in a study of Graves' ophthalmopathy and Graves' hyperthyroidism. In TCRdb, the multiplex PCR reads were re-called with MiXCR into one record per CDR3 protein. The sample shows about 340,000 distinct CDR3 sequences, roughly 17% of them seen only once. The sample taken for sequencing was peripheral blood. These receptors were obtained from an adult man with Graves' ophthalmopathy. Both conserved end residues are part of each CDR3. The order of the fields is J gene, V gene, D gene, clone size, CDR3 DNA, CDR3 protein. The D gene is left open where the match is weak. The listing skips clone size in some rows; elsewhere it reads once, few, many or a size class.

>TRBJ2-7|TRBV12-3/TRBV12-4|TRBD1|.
TGTGCCAGCAGTATCAGGACAGGGGGAGCGGGGGCCTCCTACGAGCAGTACTTC
CASSIRTGGAGASYEQYF
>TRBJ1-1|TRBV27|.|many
TGTGCCAGCAGTCCCCAGGGCCCACACAAGAACACTGAAGCTTTCTTT
CASSPQGPHKNTEAFF
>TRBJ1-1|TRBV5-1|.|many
TGCGCCAGCAGCTTGGGCCCGGCTCAAAACACTGAAGCTTTCTTT
CASSLGPAQNTEAFF
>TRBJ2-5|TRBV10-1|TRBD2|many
TGCGCCAGCAGTGAGTCCCCTAGCGGGATCCTCTCGGGAGAGACCCAGTACTTC
CASSESPSGILSGETQYF
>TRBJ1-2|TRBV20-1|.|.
TGCAGTGCGCTATCAGGGGCGGATGGCTACACCTTC
CSALSGADGYTF
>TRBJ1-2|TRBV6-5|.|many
TGTGCCACCCGGGAGGGGGGCCCAAACTATGGCTACACCTTC
CATREGGPNYGYTF
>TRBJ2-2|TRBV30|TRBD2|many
TGTGCCTGGAGCAGGACTAGACAATCCGGGGAGCTGTTTTTT
CAWSRTRQSGELFF
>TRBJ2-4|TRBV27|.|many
TGTGCCAGCAGTTTAGGGAGAGGGTCAAACATTCAGTACTTC
CASSLGRGSNIQYF
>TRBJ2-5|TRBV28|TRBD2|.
TGTGCCAGCAGTTCCACTAGCGCATTAAACCAAGAGACCCAGTACTTC
CASSSTSALNQETQYF
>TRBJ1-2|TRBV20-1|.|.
TGCAGTGCTAGAGGTCTGGGTACGAACTATGGCTACATCTTC
CSARGLGTNYGYIF
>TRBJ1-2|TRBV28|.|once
TGTGCCACAAAACAGGGAACTAACTATGGCTACACCTTC
CATKQGTNYGYTF
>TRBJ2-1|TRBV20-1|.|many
TGCAGTGCTAGAGATCCCGGGTCCTCCTACAATGAGCAGTTCTTC
CSARDPGSSYNEQFF
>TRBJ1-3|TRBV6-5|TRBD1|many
TGTGCCAGCAGTTACGAGGCAGGACAGGGATATTTT
CASSYEAGQGYF
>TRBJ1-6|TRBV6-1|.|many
TGTGCCAGCAGTGAAAGGAGGGATTCACCCCTCCACTTT
CASSERRDSPLHF
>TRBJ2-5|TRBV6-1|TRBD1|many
TGTGCCACCAAAATGACAGGGGGTAAAGAGACCCAGTACTTC
CATKMTGGKETQYF
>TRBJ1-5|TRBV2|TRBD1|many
TGTGCCAGCAGTGATGAAGGGACAGACATACTCAATCAGCCCCAGCATTTT
CASSDEGTDILNQPQHF
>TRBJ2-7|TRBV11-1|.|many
TGTGCCAGCAGCAAGGTTGCTGGGACATTCAGCTCCTACGAGCAGTACTTC
CASSKVAGTFSSYEQYF
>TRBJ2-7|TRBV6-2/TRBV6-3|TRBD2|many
TGTGCCAGCAGTTCATCTAGCGGGCGGGACCACGAGCAGTACTTC
CASSSSSGRDHEQYF
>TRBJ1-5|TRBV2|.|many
TGTGCCAGCAGTGGAGATACAGGGTTTGGCAATCAGCCCCAGCATTTT
CASSGDTGFGNQPQHF
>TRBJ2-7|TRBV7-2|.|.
TGTGCCAGCAGCTTAAATAAGGGAGTACTGGGGCAGTACTTC
CASSLNKGVLGQYF
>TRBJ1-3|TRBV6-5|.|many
TGTGCCAGCAGTTACTCTAGGGGGAACACCATATATTTT
CASSYSRGNTIYF
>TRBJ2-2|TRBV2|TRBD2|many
TGTGCCAGCAGGGAACGACTAGCGGGGGGGCCCGGGGAGCTGTTTTTT
CASRERLAGGPGELFF
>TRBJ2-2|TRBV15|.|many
TGTGCCACCAGCAGAGATCATGGGGAGCTGTTTTTT
CATSRDHGELFF
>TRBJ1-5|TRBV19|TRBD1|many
TGTGCCAGTAGTACACAGGGGAAGGGCAATCAGCCCCAGCATTTT
CASSTQGKGNQPQHF
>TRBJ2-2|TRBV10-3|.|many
TGTGCCGTCAGTGACCCCAGGGTAGCCGGGGAGCTGTTTTTT
CAVSDPRVAGELFF
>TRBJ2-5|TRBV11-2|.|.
TGTGCCAGCAGCCAAGGCGGGGTACCTGGGGAGACCCAGTACTTC
CASSQGGVPGETQYF
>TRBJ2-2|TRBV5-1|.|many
TGCGCCAGCAGCACCCGGACTGCCTCGGGGGGGGAGCTGTTTTTT
CASSTRTASGGELFF
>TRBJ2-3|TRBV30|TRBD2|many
TGTGCCTGGAGGGATGAAGCGGGAGGAGATACGCAGTATTTT
CAWRDEAGGDTQYF
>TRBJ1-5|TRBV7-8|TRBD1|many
TGTGCCAGCAGCATGGACAGGGGGCACGTTCAGCCCCAGCATTTT
CASSMDRGHVQPQHF
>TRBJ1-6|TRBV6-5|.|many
TGTGCCAGCAGTTCGAGCTTACCAGATAATTCACCCCTCCACTTT
CASSSSLPDNSPLHF
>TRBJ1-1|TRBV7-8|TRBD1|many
TGTGCCAGCAGCGGAGGACAGGGTATGAACACTGAAGCTTTCTTT
CASSGGQGMNTEAFF
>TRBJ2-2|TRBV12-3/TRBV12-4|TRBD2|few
TGTGCCAGCAGGGGGACTAGCCTCCGAGGGGAGCTGTTTTTT
CASRGTSLRGELFF